Below, 24 T cell receptor beta chains from the same sample are listed, as sequenced in a study of post-analysis software for immune sequencing data. Study-wide results and limits: Several TRBV segments (TRBV5-6, TRBV5-1 and TRBV20-1 among them) occurred more frequently in patients than in controls.

Their specific antigens are unknown. Libraries were made from TCR beta cDNA, and they carried unique molecular identifiers. TCRdb independently ran MiXCR on the PCR reads; one entry per CDR3 protein. In the table there are fewer than 850,000 distinct CDR3 sequences, around 45% of which are singletons. The sample consisted of blood. These TCRs come from a girl between 5 and 17 years old with multiple sclerosis.

This clonotype was found a few times. The chain links TRBV15 to TRBJ2-3, with TRBD2 identical over 7 bases. Germline V CDR1 and CDR2: LNHNV, YYDKDF (reference sequence). The V and J ends lost 3 bases and 1 base, in that order; junction bases with no gene match: 7. The CDR3 loop spans 16 amino acids. Here the CDR3 reads CATSRRGAGGTDTQYF. The CDR3 nucleotides are TGTGCCACCAGCAGGAGAGGGGCGGGAGGCACAGATACGCAGTATTTT.

The V and J genes are TRBV21-1 and TRBJ2-4; the table's D call of TRBD1 was not tested on the DNA. TRBV21-1 is described as a pseudogene. The CDR3 spans 16 residues. The CDR3 spells CASRRTGKLAKNIQYF. Written as DNA, the CDR3 is TGTGCCAGCAGAAGGACAGGCAAATTAGCCAAAAACATTCAGTACTTC.

This clonotype was observed a handful of times. The chain links TRBV5-1 to TRBJ2-1, with 12 bases that match TRBD2. The CDR3 runs to 18 residues. In germline, CDR1 is SGHRS, CDR2 YFSETQ. The V and J ends lost 2 bases and 0 bases, in that order; junction bases with no gene match: 6. The chain's CDR3 is CASSFLAGGPSSYNEQFF. In DNA form, the CDR3 reads TGCGCCAGCAGCTTCCTAGCGGGAGGGCCCAGCTCCTACAATGAGCAGTTCTTC.

The chain is built from TRBV6-6 and TRBJ1-3; D unresolved. The V end lost 6 bases, the J end lost 6 bases, and 15 bases lay between the germline ends. CDR1 MNHNY and CDR2 SVGAGI come from the germline V gene (reference sequence). CDR3 length: 14 residues. The CDR3 here is CASSSNLASNTIYF. The CDR3 DNA sequence: TGTGCCAGCAGCTCCAATCTCGCATCAAACACCATATATTTT.

The rearrangement uses TRBV12-3 or TRBV12-4 and TRBJ2-3, with D unresolved. This CDR3 has 13 amino acids. The germline V and J ends were trimmed by 7 bases and 4 bases, with 12 bases remaining between them. CDR3 in DNA: TGTGCCAGCACTCCCGTCCACGCAGATACGCAGTATTTT. This codes for CASTPVHADTQYF.

The CDR3 loop reads CASSGPGGETQYF. In DNA form, the CDR3 reads TGTGCCAGCAGTGGCCCAGGGGGCGAGACCCAGTACTTC. This chain connects TRBV6-6 to TRBJ2-7; 8 bases match TRBD1. The end of the DNA fits TRBJ2-5 better, so the J call may be wrong. The CDR3 is made up of 13 amino acids. Germline V gene sequence: CDR1 MNHNY, CDR2 SVGAGI (reference sequence).

This clonotype has just a few counts. V is TRBV30 and J is TRBJ2-5; D unresolved. The length of the CDR3 is 12 residues. V lost 6 bases, J lost 0 bases, and 8 bases lay in between. In germline, CDR1 is GTSNPN, CDR2 SVGIG (reference sequence). CDR3 in amino acids: CACTPDQETQYF. The CDR3 DNA follows: TGTGCCTGTACGCCGGACCAAGAGACCCAGTACTTC.

This clonotype occurred a few times. The chain uses TRBV5-1 and TRBJ2-5; 7 positions match TRBD2. J lost 5 bases, V lost 4 bases, and 11 bases had no gene match. The CDR3 sequence is 15 residues long. Germline V lookup: CDR1 SGHRS, CDR2 YFSETQ. The CDR3 DNA is TGCGCCAGCAGCCCGGGGGGTAACAGCCAGGAGACCCAGTACTTC. Protein product: CASSPGGNSQETQYF.

This clonotype was counted only a few times. The V call is TRBV7-2, the J call TRBJ2-4; the D gene is possibly TRBD1 (6 bases). V was clipped by 0 bases and J by 7 bases, with 16 bases between them. The CDR3 runs to 16 residues. Germline V lookup: CDR1 SGHTA, CDR2 FQGNSA. The CDR3: CASSLAGSGVMNIQYF. CDR3 DNA: TGTGCCAGCAGCTTAGCAGGATCAGGGGTCATGAACATTCAGTACTTC. The whole variable domain, filled in from reference TRBV7-2 and TRBJ2-4, reads GAGVSQSPSNKVTEKGKDVELRCDPISGHTALYWYRQSLGQGLEFLIYFQGNSAPDKSGLPSDRFSAERTGGSVSTLTIQRTQQEDSAVYLCASSLAGSGVMNIQYFGAGTRLSVL.

This clonotype came up a few times. This chain links TRBV6-1 with TRBJ2-4, with TRBD1 as a possible D gene (6 bases). The CDR3 is 13 residues long. V lost 8 bases and J 1 base, leaving 9 bases between the germline ends. CDR1 is MNHNS and CDR2 is SASEGT in the germline V gene. CDR3 region: CASGQGAKNIQYF. The CDR3 region has the DNA TGTGCCAGCGGTCAGGGGGCCAAAAACATTCAGTACTTC.

A few counts support this clonotype. The gene calls are TRBV13 and TRBJ2-7, with D hard to call. The CDR3 sequence is 12 residues long. The germline CDR1 and CDR2 sequences are PRHDT and FYEKMQ (reference sequence). V was pared by 4 bases and J by 6 bases, with 10 bases between. CDR3 DNA sequence: TGTGCCAGCAGCTCCGTAGTGGGCGAGCAGTACTTC. Its protein product is CASSSVVGEQYF.

This clonotype was found a few times. DNA of the CDR3: TGTGCCAGCAGTTTCTCACTAGCGGGAGTTGGGGCCAACGTCCTGACTTTC. Its translation: CASSFSLAGVGANVLTF. The chain links TRBV12-3 or TRBV12-4 to TRBJ2-6, with 11 bases lining up with TRBD2. The CDR3 contains 17 residues. The V segment lost 3 bases and the J segment 3 bases; nucleotides outside the gene matches: 4.

This clonotype was detected ten times or more. The chain recombines TRBV6-6 with TRBJ2-5; 7 bases are shared with TRBD2. This CDR3 region has 13 residues. V lost 0 bases to trimming and J lost 7 bases; unmatched junction nucleotides: 2. Germline V gives CDR1 MNHNY, CDR2 SVGAGI (reference sequence). The DNA for the CDR3 is TGTGCCAGCAGTTACTCGACGGGAGGGACCCAGTACTTC. It translates to CASSYSTGGTQYF.

The chain has TRBV6-5 and TRBJ1-2; D is unresolved. The V gene's germline CDR1 is MNHEY and CDR2 SVGAGI. The CDR3 sequence is 13 residues long. Trimming removed 6 bases at V and 4 bases at J, with 12 bases between. CDR3 region: CASSSDTAYGYTF. The CDR3 nucleotides are TGTGCCAGCAGCTCCGACACAGCCTATGGCTACACCTTC.

V gene TRBV29-1 combines with J gene TRBJ2-2; D is unclear. The CDR3 length is 13 residues. The germline V gene encodes CDR1 SQVTM and CDR2 ANQGSEA. Deletions cut 1 base from V and 6 bases from J, with 9 bases between. The CDR3 spells CSVEASNPGELFF. The CDR3 nucleotides are TGCAGCGTTGAAGCCTCAAATCCCGGGGAGCTGTTTTTT.

The DNA of the CDR3 is TGCAGTGCTAGAGACCCAGGACTAGCGGGGATCAATGAGCAGTTCTTC. This codes for CSARDPGLAGINEQFF. The V gene is TRBV20-1, the J gene TRBJ2-1; 12 bases fit TRBD2. This CDR3 has 16 residues. Germline CDR1 and CDR2: DFQATT and SNEGSKA (reference sequence). Trimming cost V 0 bases and J 6 bases; bases outside gene matches: 6.

This clonotype was picked up a small number of times. The rearrangement joins TRBV29-1 to TRBJ2-3, with D possibly TRBD2 on 5 matching bases. Germline-derived CDR1 and CDR2 are SQVTM and ANQGSEA. This CDR3 is 10 amino acids long. V was clipped by 7 bases and J by 5 bases, with 7 bases between them. The CDR3 loop is CSGEGDTQYF. As DNA, the CDR3 is TGCAGCGGTGAGGGAGATACGCAGTATTTT.

The CDR3 is CASSPQAPGYGYTF. The CDR3 bases are TGCGCCAGCAGTCCACAGGCTCCGGGCTATGGCTACACCTTC. The V and J genes are TRBV5-1 and TRBJ1-2; maybe TRBD1 (5 bases). Trimming removed 5 bases from V and 4 bases from J, with 15 bases in between. The CDR3 is 14 residues long. The germline gives CDR1 SGHRS, CDR2 YFSETQ.

V and J are TRBV20-1 and TRBJ1-5; tentative D call: TRBD1 (6 bases). Germline CDR1 reads DFQATT; CDR2 reads SNEGSKA (reference sequence). This CDR3 comprises 17 residues. V was pared by 0 bases and J by 1 base, with 16 bases between. CDR3 coding DNA: TGCAGTGCTAGAGATTTTCTGGAAACAGGGAGCAATCAGCCCCAGCATTTT. It specifies CSARDFLETGSNQPQHF.

J is TRBJ2-5 and V is TRBV12-3 or TRBV12-4; 8 bases agree with TRBD1. Trimming removed 6 bases from V and 4 bases from J; junction bases left unmatched: 7. This CDR3 spans 14 amino acids. CDR3 amino acids: CASSRTGGGETQYF. As DNA, the CDR3 is TGTGCCAGCAGCCGTACAGGGGGAGGAGAGACCCAGTACTTC.

The rearrangement uses TRBV30 and TRBJ1-1; 8 nucleotides align to TRBD1. With 4 bases clipped from V and 1 base from J, the junction kept 2 bases outside the gene matches. This CDR3 is 13 amino acids long. Germline loops: CDR1 GTSNPN, CDR2 SVGIG (reference sequence). The CDR3: CAWTDRENTEAFF. CDR3 nucleotides: TGTGCCTGGACGGACAGGGAGAACACTGAAGCTTTCTTT.

The chain employs TRBV28 and TRBJ2-2; no definite D call. CDR1 is MDHEN and CDR2 is SYDVKM in the germline V gene. The CDR3 sequence is 15 residues long. The ends were cut back, 5 bases at V and 0 bases at J, with 10 bases in the middle. The DNA of the CDR3 is TGTGCCAGCAGTAACCGGGCCTCGAACACCGGGGAGCTGTTTTTT. Residues: CASSNRASNTGELFF.

The DNA of the CDR3 is TGTGCCGCGAAATCCCCCACCTACAATGAGCAGTTCTTC. This translates into CAAKSPTYNEQFF. J is TRBJ2-1 and V is TRBV10-3, with no clear D. This CDR3 spans 13 amino acids. Trimming removed 11 bases from V and 2 bases from J, with 13 bases in between. Germline CDR1 is ENHRY and CDR2 is SYGVKD.

This chain links TRBV5-6 with TRBJ1-1; unclear D gene. Germline loops: CDR1 SGHDT, CDR2 YYEEEE. The V and J ends lost 2 bases and 3 bases respectively, with 11 bases between them. This CDR3 has 14 amino acids. The DNA of the CDR3 is TGTGCCAGCAGCTTAGACCCAGCGGACACTGAAGCTTTCTTT. Amino acid sequence: CASSLDPADTEAFF.